The source of this T cell receptor beta chain is a study of cytomegalovirus exposure and HLA in healthy donors. General study points: Presence/absence analyses treated sequencing depth as roughly uniform across donors.

The PCR employed 60 Vbeta primers together with 13 Jbeta primers. TCRdb's table, derived via immunoSEQ multiplex PCR, lists solely in-frame clones and lacks some. The sample has about 180,000 clones, approximately 72% seen once. Notes on this clone: The antigen remains undetermined.

The CDR3 covers 16 residues. Germline-derived CDR1 and CDR2 are MNHNY and SVGAGI (reference sequence). V dropped 5 bases and J dropped 5; count of bases not matched to a gene: 9. Specimen: PBMCs. The J gene is TRBJ2-5, the V gene TRBV6-6; 12 bases map to TRBD2. The clonotype comes from a human donor in good health. CDR3 loop: CASSALAGGGGETQYF. DNA of the CDR3: TGTGCCAGCAGTGCACTAGCGGGGGGCGGTGGGGAGACCCAGTACTTC.